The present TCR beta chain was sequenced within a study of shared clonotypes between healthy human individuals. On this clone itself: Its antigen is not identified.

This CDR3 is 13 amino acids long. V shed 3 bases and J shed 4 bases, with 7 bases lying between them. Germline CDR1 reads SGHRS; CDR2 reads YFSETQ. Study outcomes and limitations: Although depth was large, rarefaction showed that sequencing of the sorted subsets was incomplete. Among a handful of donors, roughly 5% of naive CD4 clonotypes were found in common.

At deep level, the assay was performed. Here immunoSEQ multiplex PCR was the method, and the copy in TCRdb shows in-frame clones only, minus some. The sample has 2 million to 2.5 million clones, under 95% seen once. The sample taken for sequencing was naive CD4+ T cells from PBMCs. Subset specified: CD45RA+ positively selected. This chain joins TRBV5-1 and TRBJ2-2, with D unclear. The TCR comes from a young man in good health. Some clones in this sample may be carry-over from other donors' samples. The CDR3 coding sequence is TGCGCCAGCAGCTCGCGGTTCACCGGGGAGCTGTTTTTT. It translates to CASSSRFTGELFF.